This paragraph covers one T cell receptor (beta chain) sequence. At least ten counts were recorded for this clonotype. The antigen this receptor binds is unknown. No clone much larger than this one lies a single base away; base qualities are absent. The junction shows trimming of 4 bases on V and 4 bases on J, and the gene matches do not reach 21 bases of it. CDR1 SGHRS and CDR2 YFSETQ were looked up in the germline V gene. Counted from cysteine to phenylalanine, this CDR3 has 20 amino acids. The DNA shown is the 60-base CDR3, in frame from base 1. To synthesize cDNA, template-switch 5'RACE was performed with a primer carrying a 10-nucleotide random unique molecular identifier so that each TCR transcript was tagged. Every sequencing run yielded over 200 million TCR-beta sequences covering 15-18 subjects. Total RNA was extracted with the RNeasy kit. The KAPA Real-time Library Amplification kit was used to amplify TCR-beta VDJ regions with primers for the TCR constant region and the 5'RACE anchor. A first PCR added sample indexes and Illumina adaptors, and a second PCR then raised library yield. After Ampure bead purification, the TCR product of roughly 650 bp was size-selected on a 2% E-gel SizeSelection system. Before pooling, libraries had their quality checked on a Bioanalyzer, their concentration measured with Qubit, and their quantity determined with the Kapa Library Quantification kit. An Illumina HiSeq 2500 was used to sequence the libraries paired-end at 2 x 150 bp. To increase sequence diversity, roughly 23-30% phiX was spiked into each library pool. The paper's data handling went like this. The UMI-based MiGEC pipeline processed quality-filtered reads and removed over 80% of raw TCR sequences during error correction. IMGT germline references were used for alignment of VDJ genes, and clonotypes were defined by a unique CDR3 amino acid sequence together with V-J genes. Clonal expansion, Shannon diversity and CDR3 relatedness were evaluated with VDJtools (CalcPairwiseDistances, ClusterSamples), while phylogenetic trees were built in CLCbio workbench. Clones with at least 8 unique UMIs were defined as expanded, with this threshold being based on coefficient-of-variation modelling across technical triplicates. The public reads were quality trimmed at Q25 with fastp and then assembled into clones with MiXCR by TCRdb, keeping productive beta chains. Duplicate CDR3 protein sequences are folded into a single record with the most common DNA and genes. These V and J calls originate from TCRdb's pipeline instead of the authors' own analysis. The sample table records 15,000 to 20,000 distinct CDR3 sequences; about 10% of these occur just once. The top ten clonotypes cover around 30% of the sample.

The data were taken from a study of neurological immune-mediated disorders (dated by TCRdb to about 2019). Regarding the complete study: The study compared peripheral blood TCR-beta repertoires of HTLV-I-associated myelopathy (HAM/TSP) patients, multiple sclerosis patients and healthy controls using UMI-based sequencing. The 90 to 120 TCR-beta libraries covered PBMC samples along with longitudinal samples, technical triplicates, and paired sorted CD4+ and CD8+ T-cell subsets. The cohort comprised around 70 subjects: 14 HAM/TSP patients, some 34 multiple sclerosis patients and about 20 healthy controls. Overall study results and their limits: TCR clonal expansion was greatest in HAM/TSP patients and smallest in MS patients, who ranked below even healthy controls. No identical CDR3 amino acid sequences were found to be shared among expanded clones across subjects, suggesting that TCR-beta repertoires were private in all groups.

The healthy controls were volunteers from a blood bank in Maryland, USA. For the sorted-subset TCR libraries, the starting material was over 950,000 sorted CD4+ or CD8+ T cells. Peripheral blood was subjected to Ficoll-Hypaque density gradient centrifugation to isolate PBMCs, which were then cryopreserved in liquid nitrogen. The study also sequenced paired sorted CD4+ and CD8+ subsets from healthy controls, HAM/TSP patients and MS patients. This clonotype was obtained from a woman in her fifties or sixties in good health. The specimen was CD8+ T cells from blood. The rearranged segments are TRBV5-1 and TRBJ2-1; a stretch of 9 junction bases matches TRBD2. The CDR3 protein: CASSPPTTSGLDLGYNEQFF. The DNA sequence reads TGCGCCAGCAGCCCCCCCACTACTAGCGGGCTCGACTTGGGGTACAATGAGCAGTTCTTC.